A selection of T cell receptor beta chains follows, all from one sample in a study of OX40 agonist ivuxolimab in advanced cancers. The table came from immunoSEQ multiplex PCR; TCRdb's copy has only in-frame clones and leaves some out. The sample holds tens of thousands of clones; about 90% are singletons and the top ten take roughly 4.5%. The sample was CD4+ or CD8+ T cells sorted from blood, taken in a trial of the OX40 agonist ivuxolimab. These receptors came from an adult with an advanced solid tumor such as melanoma, head and neck, liver or kidney cancer. The CDR3 runs from the conserved cysteine through the conserved F or W. A D gene is named only where the DNA matches it firmly. Part of the rows lack a size; the others show once, few, many or a class for expanded clones.

J | size | V | D | DNA | CDR3
TRBJ1-1 | . | TRBV5-1 | . | TGCGCCAGCAGGGACAGTAACAGTGAGGGAGCTTTCTTT | CASRDSNSEGAFF
TRBJ2-1 | . | TRBV5-1 | . | TGCGCCAGCAGCTTTTTGGGGCTAGCTTCGGATGAGCAGTTCTTC | CASSFLGLASDEQFF
TRBJ2-7 | . | TRBV29-1 | TRBD2 | TGCAGCACTTGGACTAGCGGGAGCTACGAGCAGTACTTC | CSTWTSGSYEQYF
TRBJ1-3 | . | TRBV5-4 | . | TGTGCCAGCAGCTTGGCCGGGGCCAACTCTGGAAACACCATATATTTT | CASSLAGANSGNTIYF
TRBJ1-2 | few | TRBV19 | TRBD1 | TGTGCCAGTAGTGGAGGGACAGGGGGTCTTTATGGCTACACCTTC | CASSGGTGGLYGYTF
TRBJ2-3 | . | TRBV30 | . | TGTGCCTGGATGGCCGACAGCACAGATACGCAGTATTTT | CAWMADSTDTQYF
TRBJ1-5 | . | TRBV6-1 | . | TGTGCCAGCAGTGACAGGGGTAGCAATCAGCCCCAGCATTTT | CASSDRGSNQPQHF
TRBJ1-6 | . | TRBV5-6 | . | TGTGCCAGCAGCTTGGCCGGGGACCTTAATTCACCCCTCCACTTT | CASSLAGDLNSPLHF
TRBJ2-7 | . | TRBV5-1 | TRBD2 | TGCGCCAGCAGCGGCAGCCCGGGACTAGCGGGAGGGCCGAACGAGCAGTACTTC | CASSGSPGLAGGPNEQYF
TRBJ2-1 | once | TRBV27 | TRBD2 | TGTGCCAGCACCTTATCCGGGACTAGCGGGGGAAATGAGCAGTTCTTC | CASTLSGTSGGNEQFF
TRBJ2-2 | . | TRBV28 | TRBD2 | TGTGCCAGCACGGGGGGAGGCACCGGGGAGCTGTTTTTT | CASTGGGTGELFF
TRBJ2-2 | . | TRBV7-8 | . | TGTGCCAGCAGCGCAAGACAGAACACCGGGGAGCTGTTTTTT | CASSARQNTGELFF
TRBJ2-2 | many | TRBV6-1 | TRBD2 | TGTGCCAGCAGTGAATCGGGACTAAACACCGGGGAGCTGTTTTTT | CASSESGLNTGELFF
TRBJ2-7 | few | TRBV19 | . | TGTGCCAGTAGTCCTAGGGCCACACTATACGAGCAGTACTTC | CASSPRATLYEQYF
TRBJ1-2 | once | TRBV28 | . | TGTGCCAGCAGTTCAGCCCCGTATGGCTACACCTTC | CASSSAPYGYTF
TRBJ2-7 | once | TRBV5-4 | TRBD2 | TGTGCCAGCAGCTCCGGACTAGCGAGCTCCTACGAGCAGTACTTC | CASSSGLASSYEQYF
TRBJ2-3 | . | TRBV5-1 | TRBD2 | TGCGCCAGCAGCTTGACGTGGCGGGAGGGTGGTACAGATACGCAGTATTTT | CASSLTWREGGTDTQYF
TRBJ2-2 | . | TRBV5-1 | . | TGCGCCAGCAGCTCGAGGACTCTGAACACCGGGGAGCTGTTTTTT | CASSSRTLNTGELFF
TRBJ2-4 | few | TRBV5-6 | . | TGTGCCAGCAGCCGGGTGGCCAAAAACATTCAGTACTTC | CASSRVAKNIQYF
TRBJ2-1 | once | TRBV12-1 | . | TGTGCCAGCAGCCGGACAGCCCTACCTAGCTCCTACAATGAGCAGTTCTTC | CASSRTALPSSYNEQFF
TRBJ2-7 | once | TRBV10-2 | . | TGCGCCAGCAGTGAGTCGGTGGGACGTTCTTCGTACGAGCAGTACTTC | CASSESVGRSSYEQYF
TRBJ1-1 | . | TRBV7-2 | . | TGTGCCAGCAGCCCCCAGGGGAATACCAGGGCTTTCTTT | CASSPQGNTRAFF
TRBJ2-5 | . | TRBV5-1 | TRBD1 | TGCGCCAGCAGCTCGGGACAGACACAAGAGACCCAGTACTTC | CASSSGQTQETQYF
TRBJ2-3 | . | TRBV4-2 | TRBD2 | TGTGCCAGCAGCCAATCCTCAGCGGGAGATGGAGATACGCAGTATTTT | CASSQSSAGDGDTQYF
TRBJ2-7 | . | TRBV5-1 | . | TGCGCCAGCAGCTTGGGGCAGGAGACCTACGAGCAGTACTTC | CASSLGQETYEQYF
TRBJ2-1 | once | TRBV10-3 | TRBD2 | TGTGCCATCAGCGAGGCTAGCGGGAGTATCGATGAGCAGTTCTTC | CAISEASGSIDEQFF
TRBJ2-7 | . | TRBV11-2 | . | TGTGCCAGCAGCTTCTCGGTCTCCTACGAGCAGTACTTC | CASSFSVSYEQYF